This T cell receptor (beta chain) was found in a study of identical twins. Whole-study findings and limits: Models predicted less out-of-frame TCR alpha sharing in monozygotic twins than was found.

This clonotype was seen only a few times. Its antigen is still unknown. Each cDNA held unique molecular identifiers, and template switching gave it a universal primer site. TCRdb processed the 5' RACE reads anew with MiXCR; each CDR3 protein has one entry. The repertoire holds about 160,000 distinct CDR3 sequences, 3.5% seen once, with approximately 7.6% in the top ten. V was pared by 4 bases and J by 1 base, with 7 bases between. Germline CDR1 MDHEN, CDR2 SYDVKM. The CDR3 loop spans 13 amino acids. The chain couples TRBV28 to TRBJ1-2, with D possibly being TRBD1 (5 bases). This sequence originates from a man aged 18 to 29 in good health. What was sequenced was memory T cells sorted from blood. As DNA, the CDR3 is TGTGCCAGCAGTTATGGGGGTAACTATGGCTACACCTTC. It is translated as CASSYGGNYGYTF.